This T cell receptor beta chain was recovered during a study of blood T cells in healthy people across ages. Per the germline V gene, CDR1 is SGHTA and CDR2 is FQGNSA. Trimming took 5 bases from V and 7 from J, leaving 21 bases between them. This CDR3 is 17 amino acids long. Next came a second PCR, run for 7 to 11 cycles, which used a sample-barcoded 5' primer along with a J-beta primer mix. Sequencing of every sample gave 3 million or more CDR3-containing paired-end reads. TCRdb recomputed calls from the 5' RACE reads with MiXCR, one row per CDR3 protein. The sample lists roughly 1.9 million distinct CDR3 sequences, 39% occurring once.

The V gene is TRBV7-2, the J gene TRBJ1-6; maybe TRBD1 (6 bases). The sequenced sample was blood. This clonotype was obtained from a human donor in good health. CDR3: CASSGRQVSGKNSPLHF. For the CDR3, the DNA is TGTGCCAGCAGCGGGCGACAGGTGTCGGGGAAAAATTCACCCCTCCACTTT.